This is a list of T cell receptor beta chains from one sample in a study of shared T cell receptors in the human thymus. Generated by immunoSEQ multiplex PCR, the TCRdb table keeps only in-frame clones and is missing some. In the table there are hundreds of thousands of clones, 70% to 80% of which are singletons. The same specimen was also included in a second study, on human thymus T cells.

Sequenced material: thymocytes. The receptors here all came from a boy in the first two years of life with a congenital heart defect. CDR3s include the opening cysteine and the closing phenylalanine or tryptophan. A D gene is named only where the DNA matches it firmly. Rows may omit the clone size; those that give it use once, few, many or a size class.

V gene	D gene	clone size	J gene	CDR3 DNA	CDR3 protein
TRBV4-1	TRBD1	.	TRBJ2-7	TGCGCCAGCAGCCACGGGGGACAGGGGTCCTACGAGCAGTACTTC	CASSHGGQGSYEQYF
TRBV11-2	.	.	TRBJ2-7	TGTGCCAGCAGCCTAGGGACGGACTCGGGACTTTCCTACGAGCAGTACTTC	CASSLGTDSGLSYEQYF
TRBV5-4	.	.	TRBJ2-2	TGTGCCAGCAGCCCGACAATACAGAACACCGGGGAGCTGTTTTTT	CASSPTIQNTGELFF
TRBV29-1	TRBD2	.	TRBJ2-1	TGCAGCGCTCCTAGCGGGATTAGTTATGAGCAGTTCTTC	CSAPSGISYEQFF
TRBV7-2	.	.	TRBJ2-2	TGTGCCAGCAGCTTAGAGAAGGGGGCCGGGGAGCTGTTTTTT	CASSLEKGAGELFF
TRBV11-2	.	.	TRBJ2-1	TGTGCCAGCAGCTTTCGACGGGTAAGCTCCTACAATGAGCAGTTCTTC	CASSFRRVSSYNEQFF
TRBV6-9	.	.	TRBJ2-7	TGTGCCAGCACCGTACTGACAAGCTCCTACGAGCAGTACTTC	CASTVLTSSYEQYF
TRBV6-4	.	.	TRBJ2-2	TGTGCCAGCAGTCCCGGACAGATAGGCTCGGAGCTGTTTTTT	CASSPGQIGSELFF
TRBV15	.	.	TRBJ1-1	TGTGCCACGACCAACATGCAGGGTAATGAAGCTTTCTTT	CATTNMQGNEAFF
TRBV19	.	once	TRBJ1-5	TGTGCCAGTAGTATAGATCTGGGGGGGCCCCAGCATTTT	CASSIDLGGPQHF
TRBV7-2	TRBD1	.	TRBJ1-5	TGTGCCAGCAGCTTGGGACAGGGGGCGAATAGCCGTCAGCCCCAGCATTTT	CASSLGQGANSRQPQHF
TRBV5-8	.	.	TRBJ1-2	TGTGCCAGCAGCTTGGGGGTAAGGGAGAACAACGGCTATGGCTACACCTTC	CASSLGVRENNGYGYTF
TRBV19	.	.	TRBJ1-5	TGTGCCAGCCTCGCCCGTCAGACTCCTGGCAATCAGCCCCAGCATTTT	CASLARQTPGNQPQHF
TRBV7-2	.	.	TRBJ1-5	TGTGCCAGCAGCTTCCAGGGAGGGAGCAATCAGCCCCAGCATTTT	CASSFQGGSNQPQHF
TRBV27	TRBD1	.	TRBJ2-1	TGTGCCAGCAGTCCGGGACAGGGGCGCTACAATGAGCAGTTCTTC	CASSPGQGRYNEQFF
TRBV4-1	.	.	TRBJ2-5	TGCGCCAGCAGCCAAGGCAGGGAGGAGGCGACCCAGTACTTC	CASSQGREEATQYF
TRBV5-1	TRBD1	.	TRBJ1-4	TGCGCCAGCGGGGACAGGACTAATGAAAAACTGTTTTTT	CASGDRTNEKLFF
TRBV5-1	TRBD2	.	TRBJ2-7	TGCGCCAGCAGCTTGGAGGCGGTGGCGGGAGCCTTATACGAGCAGTACTTC	CASSLEAVAGALYEQYF
TRBV30	TRBD2	.	TRBJ2-1	TGTGCCTGGAGTGTGCTAGCGGGAGGGTTCCCCTCCTACAATGAGCAGTTCTTC	CAWSVLAGGFPSYNEQFF
TRBV9	.	.	TRBJ2-1	TGTGCCAGCAGCGCGGGACCAGCGGGCTCCTACAATGAGCAGTTCTTC	CASSAGPAGSYNEQFF
TRBV11-2	.	.	TRBJ2-2	TGTGCCAGCAACACCTCTAGGGGGGGATTGAACACCGGGGAGCTGTTTTTT	CASNTSRGGLNTGELFF
TRBV6-1	TRBD1	.	TRBJ1-1	TGTGCCAGCAGTCGGACAGGGGCTGAAGCTTTCTTT	CASSRTGAEAFF
TRBV28	.	few	TRBJ2-7	TGTGCCAGCTCAACGCAGGGGGGTTACGAGCAGTACTTC	CASSTQGGYEQYF
TRBV28	TRBD1	.	TRBJ1-2	TGTGCCAGCAGGGGGACAGGGGGTGGCTACACCTTC	CASRGTGGGYTF
TRBV9	.	once	TRBJ2-3	TGTGCCAGCAGCGTATTCAAGGGCGGGCTTGGAGATACGCAGTATTTT	CASSVFKGGLGDTQYF
TRBV28	.	.	TRBJ1-2	TGTGCCACCACGAAAGGGGATGGCTACACCTTC	CATTKGDGYTF
TRBV4-2	.	.	TRBJ1-3	TGTGCCAGCAGGTCTTCGGACAGTCGCTCTGGAAACACCATATATTTT	CASRSSDSRSGNTIYF
TRBV6-4	.	few	TRBJ2-2	TGTGCCAGCAGTGCCGGGGGCACCGGGGAGCTGTTTTTT	CASSAGGTGELFF
TRBV6-5	.	.	TRBJ2-3	TGTGCCAGCAGTTACTTGGAGGCGCAGTATTTT	CASSYLEAQYF
TRBV5-1	TRBD2	.	TRBJ2-1	TGCGCCAGCAGCTTGGTTTTGGTAGCGGGATACGAAGAGCAGTTCTTC	CASSLVLVAGYEEQFF
TRBV2	TRBD1	.	TRBJ1-1	TGTGCCAGCAGTACAGGGGGCGGCACTGAAGCTTTCTTT	CASSTGGGTEAFF
TRBV19	TRBD2	.	TRBJ2-3	TGTGCCAGTAGGCCCTGGGGCGGGAGGGCTTGCGCAGATACGCAGTATTTT	CASRPWGGRACADTQYF
TRBV28	.	.	TRBJ2-3	TGTGCCACTTTACCGGGACTCCGCCATACGCAGTATTTT	CATLPGLRHTQYF
TRBV6-1	TRBD1	.	TRBJ1-2	TGTGCCAGCAGTTTCCTGAGGACAGGGGTCGATGGCTACACCTTC	CASSFLRTGVDGYTF
TRBV4-3	.	.	TRBJ1-1	TGCGCCAGCAGCCAAGGTACGTCCGGCACTGAAGCTTTCTTT	CASSQGTSGTEAFF
TRBV11-2	.	.	TRBJ2-5	TGTGCCAGCAGGACGACTAGTCTCCAGACCCAGTACTTC	CASRTTSLQTQYF
TRBV5-1	TRBD1	.	TRBJ2-3	TGCGCCAGCAGCCTGACAGGGTTTGCCACAGATACGCAGTATTTT	CASSLTGFATDTQYF
TRBV14	.	.	TRBJ2-1	TGTGCCAGCAGCCCAGCGCATTCCTACAATGAGCAGTTCTTC	CASSPAHSYNEQFF
TRBV5-5	TRBD1	.	TRBJ2-5	TGTGCCAGCAGCTGGGAACCCGCCGGGGACAGGGAGACCCAGTACTTC	CASSWEPAGDRETQYF
TRBV14	.	.	TRBJ1-2	TGTGCCAGCAGCCAAGAGTCCCTCGGCTACACCTTC	CASSQESLGYTF
TRBV7-9	TRBD1	.	TRBJ2-4	TGTGCCAGCAGCAAACAAAGGACAGGGAACAACATTCAGTACTTC	CASSKQRTGNNIQYF
TRBV6-1	.	.	TRBJ2-7	TGTGCCAGCAGTGTCCACCGGGCGGGATACTACGAGCAGTACTTC	CASSVHRAGYYEQYF
TRBV4-2	TRBD2	.	TRBJ2-5	TGTGCCAGCAGCCACCCAGGGACTAGCGGGATAGAGACCCAGTACTTC	CASSHPGTSGIETQYF
TRBV5-1	.	few	TRBJ2-7	TGCGCCAGCAGCGTCGGGGGTCCTTACGAGCAGTACTTC	CASSVGGPYEQYF
TRBV10-1	.	.	TRBJ1-5	TGCGCCAGCAGACAGGGATCGGGCAATCAGCCCCAGCATTTT	CASRQGSGNQPQHF
TRBV6-1	.	.	TRBJ1-1	TGTGCCAGCAGTTCACCCGGGTTGTCCACTGAAGCTTTCTTT	CASSSPGLSTEAFF
TRBV9	.	.	TRBJ1-1	TGTGCCAGCAGCCCAACCCCCGGGACTGGGGGCACTGAAGCTTTCTTT	CASSPTPGTGGTEAFF
TRBV4-3	TRBD1	.	TRBJ2-3	TGCGCCAGCAGCCAAGTCGGAGGGGACAGGCGCACAGATACGCAGTATTTT	CASSQVGGDRRTDTQYF
TRBV4-2	.	.	TRBJ1-2	TGTGCCAGCAGCCAAGAAGGGGAAGGCCCCCGTGGCTACACCTTC	CASSQEGEGPRGYTF
TRBV27	TRBD2	once	TRBJ2-1	TGTGCCAGCAACCTACAGGCGGGAGCGGGGAATGAGCAGTTCTTC	CASNLQAGAGNEQFF
TRBV7-2	TRBD2	once	TRBJ2-7	TGTGCCAGCAGCTCTAGCGGGAGGGTTGCCGAGCAGTACTTC	CASSSSGRVAEQYF
TRBV30	.	.	TRBJ1-4	TGTGCCTGGAGTGTACGCCCGGCAGGGCGGGGGGAAAAACTGTTTTTT	CAWSVRPAGRGEKLFF
TRBV2	TRBD2	.	TRBJ2-7	TGTGCCAGCAGGGAGCTAGCGGGATCTTCATCCTCCTACGAGCAGTACTTC	CASRELAGSSSSYEQYF
TRBV7-3	.	.	TRBJ2-1	TGTGCCAGCAGCTTTAGGCGGGGCCCGGGCAATGAGCAGTTCTTC	CASSFRRGPGNEQFF
TRBV15	TRBD2	.	TRBJ2-3	TGTGCAACCGAAGCTAGCGGGAGTCCAGATACGCAGTATTTT	CATEASGSPDTQYF
TRBV19	.	.	TRBJ2-7	TGTGCCAGTAGTATAGGGACGGGGACCTACGAGCAGTACTTC	CASSIGTGTYEQYF
TRBV18	.	.	TRBJ2-7	TGTGCCAGCTCACCACTTTCGAGGGCGCCGCCTCATATCGGGTCTTCTTTCTACGAGCAGTACTTC	CASSPLSRAPPHIGSSFYEQYF
TRBV10-3	TRBD2	.	TRBJ2-3	TGTGCCATCAGCCCCGGGACTAGCCGTGCAGATACGCAGTATTTT	CAISPGTSRADTQYF
TRBV4-3	.	few	TRBJ2-5	TGCGCCAGCAGCTGGACACCCGAGGAGGAGACCCAGTACTTC	CASSWTPEEETQYF
TRBV7-2	.	.	TRBJ1-1	TGTGCCAGCAGCATAGGGTCACAGGGGAACACTGAAGCTTTCTTT	CASSIGSQGNTEAFF